This T cell receptor (beta chain) was recovered during a study of shared clonotypes between healthy human individuals (dated by TCRdb to the early 2020s). Notes on the research overall: A couple of women and three men aged 18 to 49 years were included in the cohort. To estimate repertoire size and how much clonotypes are shared between individuals, the study performed deep sequencing of blood TCR repertoires from a few healthy adults. Leukapheresis yielded between about 0.85 and 9.5 billion PBMCs per donor. To increase sequencing depth and limit assay-specific biases, different laboratories used diverse techniques to prepare libraries and sequence TCR repertoires. Per donor, three plates each were used for CD4 naive and CD4 memory, two for CD8 naive, and one for CD8 memory.

This clone has only one observation. Its antigen target is currently unknown. No base quality values were provided; no much bigger clone lies one nucleotide off. Overall study results and their limits: The small number of donors limited the genetic and exposure-history diversity represented. Compared with non-shared clonotypes, clonotypes shared by all four sorted-subset donors had higher generation probabilities. Sampling was restricted to blood, and TCR repertoires in tissue are likely to differ from TCR repertoires in blood. Naive subsets generally had larger estimated clonotype richness than memory subsets did. Based on pairwise subsampling, the degree of clonotype sharing among donors was expected to be affected by sequencing depth. Sharing across a few donors was observed for about 5% of naive CD4, around 3.5% of naive CD8, about 2.3% of memory CD4, and around 0.42% of memory CD8 clonotypes. Even with the large sequencing depth, rarefaction of the sorted-subset datasets indicated that sequencing was incomplete.

Healthy HIV-negative adults with no recently reported acute infections or vaccinations were included as donors. Only Caucasian adults living in Nashville, Tennessee, USA were represented among the donors. CD4+ T cells were enriched through magnetic negative selection, after which naive cells were positively selected on CD45RA and the remaining negative fraction served as the memory subset. Blood was obtained by leukapheresis, after which PBMCs were separated by Ficoll-Histopaque density gradient centrifugation and cryopreserved in liquid nitrogen vapor phase. Purity and quantity of every magnetically sorted T cell population were checked by analytical flow cytometry. Genomic DNA was isolated from every sorted fraction and measured by UV absorbance on a Nanodrop 2000c. Using the deep immunoSEQ assay, TCR CDR3 regions were amplified from genomic DNA by multiplex PCR. Genomic DNA extracted from each cell subset was distributed evenly over all wells of several immunoSEQ 96-well plates, and each plate served as one replicate. For sorted subsets, each replicate PCR was loaded with 150 to 250 ng genomic DNA, equivalent to approximately 27,000 T cell genomes. Purified libraries were measured with a Qubit 3.0 fluorometer, size-checked on a Bioanalyzer 2100, and measured again with the KAPA Library Quantification kit. Every immunoSEQ 96-well plate was sequenced on a separate single-read 150-cycle Illumina NextSeq 550 flow cell. The paper's data handling went like this. Because only junctional sequences without quality scores were contained in the immunoSEQ output, filtering matching that applied to full-length reads could not be performed. Sequences were annotated with PyIR, a Python wrapper for IgBLAST v1.9, and V/J genes and CDR3 were assigned using IMGT germline references. Reads were filtered out if the reads had weak V/J assignments (E-value above 1e-6), no CDR3, stop codons, out-of-frame junctions, or ambiguous translated residues. A V3J clonotype was defined by an identical inferred V gene, J gene, and CDR3 amino acid sequence. The percentage overlap between two repertoires was calculated by dividing the number of shared unique clonotypes by the size of the smaller repertoire. Three approaches were used to assess repertoire richness: RTK rarefaction, the Chao1 estimator, and Recon v2.1 estimates of unobserved clonotypes. Generation probabilities for all TCRbeta clonotypes obtained by the gDNA method from four donors were computed using OLGA. TCRdb carries this immuneACCESS record with in-frame sequences only. Its versions omit some clonotypes, under half of them owing to an unresolved V gene in the studies checked, with the rest unexplained. V, J and clone size derive from that table, while D and trimming were established from the DNA sequence. The sample records about 610,000 clones, around 97% of which are singletons. Roughly 0.05% of the sample goes to the ten largest clones.

The sequencing input was naive CD4+ T cells sorted from blood. The label giving this sample's cell subset or site can be read as: CD45RA+ positively selected. This TCR was recovered from a woman aged 25-40 years in good health.

The CDR3 protein is CASSPSNYEQYF. The nucleotide sequence is given as TGTGCCAGCAGCCCCAGCAACTACGAGCAGTACTTC. This chain is built from TRBV7-2 and TRBJ2-7; the D gene lacks a confident call. The CDR3 runs 12 amino acids, cysteine and phenylalanine included. Only the CDR3 DNA stays, 36 bases, in frame from base 1. In the germline V gene, CDR1 corresponds to SGHTA and CDR2 to FQGNSA. V drops 5 bases and J drops 3 bases, leaving 8 bases in between.